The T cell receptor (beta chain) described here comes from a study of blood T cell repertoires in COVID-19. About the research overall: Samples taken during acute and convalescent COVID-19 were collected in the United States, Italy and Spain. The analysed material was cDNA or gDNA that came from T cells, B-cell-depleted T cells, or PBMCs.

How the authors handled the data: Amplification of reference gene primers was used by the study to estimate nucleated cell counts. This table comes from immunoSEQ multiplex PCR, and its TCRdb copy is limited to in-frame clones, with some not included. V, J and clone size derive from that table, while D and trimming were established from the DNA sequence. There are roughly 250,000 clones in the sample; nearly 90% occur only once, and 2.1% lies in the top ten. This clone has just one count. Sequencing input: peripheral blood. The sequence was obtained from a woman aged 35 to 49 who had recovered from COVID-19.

The CDR3 protein is CASSRQGNVYGYTF. As DNA, the CDR3 is TGTGCCAGCAGTAGACAGGGAAACGTCTATGGCTACACCTTC. This rearrangement joins TRBV6-2 or TRBV6-3 to TRBJ1-2, with 7 bases fitting TRBD1. The V gene end was trimmed by 5 bases and the J gene end by 4 bases; junction bases not matched to a gene: 7. Germline V gives CDR1 MNHEY, CDR2 SVGEGT. CDR3 size: 14 residues.